Following are 3 T cell receptor beta chains from one sample sequenced in a study of shared clonotypes between healthy human individuals. The protocol was immunoSEQ multiplex PCR, while the TCRdb copy is restricted to in-frame clones and leaves out a portion. This sample has over a million clones; about 80% occur once, and the top ten carry approximately 1.5%. Material: memory CD4+ T cells sorted from blood. As to subset: CD45RA-negative fraction. These receptors originate from a man younger than 35 in good health.

This rearrangement joins TRBV2 to TRBJ1-2; TRBD1 matches at 7 bases. CDR1 and CDR2 from the germline V gene are SNHLY and FYNNEI. The length of the CDR3 is 12 residues. The V and J ends lost 8 bases and 4 bases, in that order; junction bases with no gene match: 4. For the CDR3, the DNA is TGTGCCAGCCTACGGGACAGCTATGGCTACACCTTC. This encodes CASLRDSYGYTF.

The chain links TRBV5-1 to TRBJ1-2; TRBD1 matches at 7 bases. The CDR3 consists of 14 residues. Germline loops: CDR1 SGHRS, CDR2 YFSETQ. J was trimmed by 3 bases and V by 4 bases; bases with no gene match: 6. This chain's CDR3 is CASSPDRTDYGYTF. For the CDR3, the DNA is TGCGCCAGCAGCCCGGACAGGACTGACTATGGCTACACCTTC.

The chain combines TRBV6-1 with TRBJ1-1, with TRBD1 matching 8 bases. V lost 6 bases to trimming and J lost 3 bases; unmatched junction nucleotides: 9. The CDR3 is 15 amino acids. Germline V CDR1 and CDR2: MNHNS, SASEGT. The CDR3 sequence: CASSWTGRSDTEAFF. In DNA form, the CDR3 reads TGTGCCAGCAGCTGGACAGGGCGGTCAGACACTGAAGCTTTCTTT.